These 11 T cell receptor beta chains originate from one sample sequenced in a study. TCRdb re-called the RT-PCR reads with MiXCR, one entry per CDR3 protein. The sample consists of fewer than 800,000 distinct CDR3 sequences, around 14% of them appearing once. The material sequenced was memory CD4+ T cells from blood. These receptors were taken from a female donor in good health, serving as a healthy control.

This clonotype has at least ten counts. V usage is TRBV20-1 and J usage is TRBJ2-1, with D hard to call. Germline V gene data show CDR1 as DFQATT and CDR2 as SNEGSKA (reference sequence). The CDR3 has 13 amino acids. The germline V and J ends were trimmed by 6 bases and 6 bases, with 15 bases remaining between them. CDR3 sequence: CSAPLLRSNEQFF. CDR3 nucleotide sequence: TGCAGTGCCCCCCTATTGAGATCCAATGAGCAGTTCTTC.

This clonotype was found many times. This sequence joins TRBV18 and TRBJ1-2, with 7 bases aligning to TRBD1. V was pared by 2 bases and J by 6 bases, with 3 bases of the junction left unmatched. Per germline, CDR1 KGHSH and CDR2 LQKENI. The CDR3 consists of 13 residues. The DNA of the CDR3 is TGTGCCAGCTCACCAGACGACAGGGATGGCTACACCTTC. Translating gives CASSPDDRDGYTF. The whole variable domain, filled in from reference TRBV18 and TRBJ1-2, reads NAGVMQNPRHLVRRRGQEARLRCSPMKGHSHVYWYRQLPEEGLKFMVYLQKENIIDESGMPKERFSAEFPKEGPSILRIQQVVRGDSAAYFCASSPDDRDGYTFGSGTRLTVV.

The J gene is TRBJ1-1, the V gene TRBV6-2 or TRBV6-3; no clear D. Deletions cut 9 bases from V and 11 bases from J, with 25 bases between. The germline CDR1 and CDR2 sequences are MNHEY and SVGEGT. CDR3 size: 14 residues. CDR3 nucleotides: TGTGCCAGTTTGGGGTTTCCGGGGATGGATCGGGCTTTCTTT. Translation gives CASLGFPGMDRAFF.

The chain is built from TRBV30 and TRBJ2-3; D is uncertain. In germline, CDR1 is GTSNPN, CDR2 SVGIG (reference sequence). There are 13 residues in the CDR3. With 3 bases removed from V and 6 bases from J, the gap between germline ends came to 13 bases. The DNA for the CDR3 is TGTGCCTGGAGGGTGGGCCTGGCCGATACGCAGTATTTT. This encodes CAWRVGLADTQYF. The full variable domain, with the rest looked up from reference TRBV30 and TRBJ2-3, is SQTIHQWPATLVQPVGSPLSLECTVEGTSNPNLYWYRQAAGRGLQLLFYSVGIGQISSEVPQNLSASRPQDRQFILSSKKLLLSDSGFYLCAWRVGLADTQYFGPGTRLTVL.

This clonotype showed up just a few times. The CDR3 region is CASSPMGYEQYF. CDR3 nucleotides: TGTGCCAGCTCACCAATGGGCTACGAGCAGTACTTC. This sequence joins TRBV18 and TRBJ2-7; D unresolved. The V end lost 2 bases, the J end lost 3 bases, and 5 bases lay between the germline ends. The germline V gene encodes CDR1 KGHSH and CDR2 LQKENI. The CDR3 sequence is 12 residues long.

The chain employs TRBV7-2 and TRBJ1-5; 7 nucleotides align to TRBD1. Germline V gives CDR1 SGHTA, CDR2 FQGNSA. CDR3 size: 17 residues. The junction had 15 bases not matched to a gene; V was cut back by 5 bases and J by 5 bases. The CDR3 loop reads CASSPNAAYRGDQPQHF. In DNA form, the CDR3 reads TGTGCCAGCAGCCCTAATGCTGCCTACAGGGGTGATCAGCCCCAGCATTTT.

This clonotype was seen more than once but under ten times. The CDR3 bases are TGTGCCAGCTCACCTCGAGGACAGCTTAAGGAAAAACTGTTTTTT. Its protein product is CASSPRGQLKEKLFF. This rearrangement joins TRBV18 to TRBJ1-4, with a tentative D call TRBD1 (6 bases). Deletions cut 3 bases from V and 8 bases from J, with 16 bases between. The germline V gene has CDR1 KGHSH and CDR2 LQKENI. The CDR3 sequence is 15 residues long.

The CDR3 nucleotides are TGTGCCAGCAGCGTAGTAGGGACCGGGGCCAACGTCCTGACTTTC. This encodes CASSVVGTGANVLTF. The rearrangement joins TRBV9 to TRBJ2-6; D is possibly TRBD1 or TRBD2 (5 bases each). Germline values: CDR1 SGDLS, CDR2 YYNGEE. The V end lost 0 bases, the J end lost 4 bases, and 8 bases lay between the germline ends. This CDR3 comprises 15 residues.

This clonotype appeared a single time. The CDR3 region has the DNA TGTGCCAGCAGTTTATACAGGGGAGGCTCTGGGGCCAACGTCCTGACTTTC. Its translation: CASSLYRGGSGANVLTF. The J gene is TRBJ2-6, the V gene TRBV12-3 or TRBV12-4, with TRBD1 as a possible D gene (7 bases). Trimming left V 2 bases short and J 0 bases short, with 11 bases between. This CDR3 contains 17 residues.

The J gene is TRBJ2-1, the V gene TRBV4-1; D remains unclear. Trimming left V 1 base short and J 5 bases short, with 15 bases between. Germline V gene lookup returns CDR1 MGHRA and CDR2 YSYEKL. The CDR3 covers 16 residues. CDR3 coding DNA: TGCGCCAGCAGCCAAGGGGAACCATGGGGAAACAATGAGCAGTTCTTC. This encodes CASSQGEPWGNNEQFF.

J is TRBJ1-4 and V is TRBV5-4; D gene ambiguous. V lost 4 bases and J 3 bases, leaving 13 bases between the germline ends. The CDR3 totals 15 residues. CDR1 and CDR2 from the germline V gene are SGHNT and YYREEE (reference sequence). The DNA for the CDR3 is TGTGCCAGCAGCCGGGCCGGGGTCCCTAATGAAAAACTGTTTTTT. Residues: CASSRAGVPNEKLFF.